The 30 T cell receptor beta chains in this list originate from one sample, sequenced in a study of T cell responses to AZD1222 COVID-19 vaccine. TCRdb's copy holds only in-frame clones and misses some; the assay was immunoSEQ multiplex PCR. This table has 100,000 to 150,000 clones, about 85% appearing once. The sample in question was peripheral blood, obtained on day 0 of AZD1222 vaccination. These receptors were taken from an adult in good health.

V is TRBV27 and J is TRBJ2-1, with 12 bases identical to TRBD1. The CDR3 covers 18 residues. The trim removed 9 bases at V and 5 bases at J, leaving 17 bases unmatched. Germline lookup yields CDR1 MNHEY and CDR2 SMNVEV (reference sequence). CDR3 protein: CASRGGTGGFTGNNEQFF. CDR3 DNA sequence: TGTGCCAGTAGGGGGGGGACAGGGGGCTTTACTGGTAACAATGAGCAGTTCTTC.

This rearrangement joins TRBV10-1 to TRBJ1-3; a weak D match, TRBD1 (5 bases). This CDR3 has 16 amino acids. Trimming removed 7 bases at V and 0 bases at J, with 16 bases between. The germline V gene encodes CDR1 WNHNN and CDR2 SYGVQD (reference sequence). The CDR3 DNA sequence: TGCGCCAGCATTGCAGGGAACCAAGTCTCTGGAAACACCATATATTTT. The encoded protein is CASIAGNQVSGNTIYF.

The rearrangement links TRBV3-1 (or the pseudogene TRBV3-2) to TRBJ1-6; D is possibly TRBD1 (6 bases). Germline V CDR1 and CDR2: LGHDT, YNNKEL (reference sequence). Trimming removed 1 base at V and 6 bases at J, with 13 bases between. This CDR3 region has 16 residues. For the CDR3, the DNA is TGTGCCAGCAGCCAAGTAACTATAGGGGGTAATTCACCCCTCCACTTT. Translated: CASSQVTIGGNSPLHF.

The chain links TRBV11-1 to TRBJ1-2, with 7 bases identical to TRBD1. J lost 4 bases, V lost 5 bases, and 7 bases had no gene match. The CDR3 sequence is 14 residues long. CDR1 and CDR2 (germline): SGHAT, FQDESV (reference sequence). The CDR3 loop is CASSTPGQVYGYTF. Written as DNA, the CDR3 is TGTGCCAGCAGCACCCCCGGACAGGTCTATGGCTACACCTTC. The whole variable domain, remainder taken from reference TRBV11-1 and TRBJ1-2, is EAEVAQSPRYKITEKSQAVAFWCDPISGHATLYWYRQILGQGPELLVQFQDESVVDDSQLPKDRFSAERLKGVDSTLKIQPAELGDSAMYLCASSTPGQVYGYTFGSGTRLTVV.

This chain connects TRBV24-1 to TRBJ2-5; a weak D match, TRBD2 (6 bases). CDR1 KGHDR and CDR2 SFDVKD come from the germline V gene. V was shortened by 5 bases and J by 0 bases, with 24 bases between the two germline ends. This CDR3 is 19 amino acids long. The CDR3: CATSGRSSALTWYQETQYF. The DNA for the CDR3 is TGTGCCACCAGTGGTAGGTCTAGCGCCTTGACTTGGTACCAAGAGACCCAGTACTTC.

CDR3 bases: TGTGCCAGCAGCGTAGAGCGCGGGGGCATGGACACCGGGGAGCTGTTTTTT. Amino acid sequence: CASSVERGGMDTGELFF. This sequence joins TRBV9 and TRBJ2-2; possible D gene TRBD2, 7 bases. The CDR3 length is 17 residues. Per the germline V gene, CDR1 is SGDLS and CDR2 is YYNGEE. Trimming took 0 bases from V and 3 from J, leaving 15 bases between them.

The CDR3 DNA follows: TGTGCCAGCAGTTACTCAGGGAGGGGTAAAGGGGAGCTGTTTTTT. Its protein product is CASSYSGRGKGELFF. The chain uses TRBV6-2 or TRBV6-3 and TRBJ2-2, with 7 positions matching TRBD2. The V and J ends lost 0 bases and 8 bases, in that order; junction bases with no gene match: 6. Germline loops: CDR1 MNHEY, CDR2 SVGEGT. The CDR3 totals 15 residues.

The rearrangement uses TRBV19 and TRBJ1-2; unclear D gene. The CDR3 length is 13 residues. Germline CDR1 is LNHDA and CDR2 is SQIVND (reference sequence). V was shortened by 4 bases and J by 4 bases, with 10 bases between the two germline ends. The chain's CDR3 is CASSRPRTYGYTF. The CDR3 region has the DNA TGTGCCAGTAGTAGACCGAGAACCTATGGCTACACCTTC.

The genes are TRBV27 and TRBJ1-6; TRBD1 is a possible D gene (5 bases). The CDR3 runs to 14 residues. The ends were cut back, 4 bases at V and 5 bases at J, with 9 bases in the middle. Per germline, CDR1 MNHEY and CDR2 SMNVEV (reference sequence). The CDR3 sequence: CASSYGTDNSPLHF. Here the CDR3 DNA reads TGTGCCAGCAGTTACGGGACTGATAATTCACCCCTCCACTTT.

This clone turned up a few times. This rearrangement joins TRBV4-1 to TRBJ1-1; 9 bases map to TRBD1. From germline, CDR1 is MGHRA and CDR2 YSYEKL. This CDR3 spans 13 amino acids. V lost 0 bases to trimming and J lost 13 bases; unmatched junction nucleotides: 6. The CDR3 DNA follows: TGCGCCAGCAGCCAAGATGGGGACAGGGAGCATTTCTTT. This encodes CASSQDGDREHFF.

This chain uses TRBV18 with TRBJ2-1; tentative D call: TRBD2 (5 bases). Germline CDR1 KGHSH, CDR2 LQKENI. This CDR3 has 17 residues. Trimming shortened V by 3 bases and J by 0 bases, and 15 bases separated the two germline ends. In nucleotides, the CDR3 is TGTGCCAGCTCACCGGTCCTAGCTCAAGTCTCCTACAATGAGCAGTTCTTC. Protein sequence: CASSPVLAQVSYNEQFF.

This sequence joins TRBV5-1 and TRBJ2-7; D is unclear. Trimming took 1 base from V and 3 from J, leaving 8 bases between them. Looked up from germline, CDR1 is SGHRS and CDR2 is YFSETQ. The CDR3 consists of 13 residues. The CDR3 spells CASSLIGNYEQYF. The CDR3 nucleotides are TGCGCCAGCAGCTTGATAGGGAACTACGAGCAGTACTTC.

This chain uses TRBV5-1 with TRBJ1-1; possible D gene TRBD1, 6 bases. V was shortened by 5 bases and J by 0 bases, with 14 bases between the two germline ends. CDR1 and CDR2 (germline): SGHRS, YFSETQ. This CDR3 region has 15 residues. CDR3 sequence: CASRRNRDMNTEAFF. In DNA form, the CDR3 reads TGCGCCAGCAGACGCAACAGGGATATGAACACTGAAGCTTTCTTT.

In nucleotides, the CDR3 is TGTGCCAGCAGCCAAGCGGACAGGACATCCTATGGCTACACCTTC. Encoded protein: CASSQADRTSYGYTF. This rearrangement joins TRBV14 to TRBJ1-2, with 7 bases that match TRBD1. V gave up 1 base and J gave up 4 bases; unmatched junction bases: 6. CDR3 length equals 15 residues. Germline CDR1 and CDR2: SGHDN and FVKESK.

The chain is built from TRBV14 and TRBJ2-3; no clear D. Germline CDR1 reads SGHDN; CDR2 reads FVKESK. The CDR3 totals 13 residues. V was shortened by 5 bases and J by 2 bases, with 8 bases between the two germline ends. The CDR3 here is CASSRVFTDTQYF. CDR3 DNA sequence: TGTGCCAGCAGCAGGGTCTTCACAGATACGCAGTATTTT.

The chain couples TRBV15 to TRBJ1-1; D unresolved. The CDR3 runs 10 residues. V was shortened by 5 bases and J by 8 bases, with 6 bases between the two germline ends. Looked up from germline, CDR1 is LNHNV and CDR2 is YYDKDF (reference sequence). Here the CDR3 DNA reads TGTGCCACCAGCGGGGAGGAAGCTTTCTTT. Residues: CATSGEEAFF.

This rearrangement joins TRBV11-3 to TRBJ2-1; 11 bases are a match to TRBD1. The CDR3 extends over 14 amino acids. Germline trimming cut 5 bases from V and 6 bases from J; bases unmatched to any gene: 3. CDR1 SGHNT and CDR2 YENEEA come from the germline V gene. CDR3 bases: TGTGCCAGCAGCCTCGGGACAGGGGGCAATGAGCAGTTCTTC. Translation gives CASSLGTGGNEQFF. Full variable domain (remainder filled in from reference TRBV11-3 and TRBJ2-1): EAGVVQSPRYKIIEKKQPVAFWCNPISGHNTLYWYLQNLGQGPELLIRYENEEAVDDSQLPKDRFSAERLKGVDSTLKIQPAELGDSAVYLCASSLGTGGNEQFFGPGTRLTVL.

The chain uses TRBV5-6 and TRBJ1-4; D unclear. Germline V lookup: CDR1 SGHDT, CDR2 YYEEEE. Trimming took off 8 bases at V and 3 bases at J, with 11 bases between the two ends. The CDR3 is 13 amino acids. CDR3 loop: CASTAGSNEKLFF. The CDR3 DNA reads as TGTGCCAGTACGGCGGGCTCTAATGAAAAACTGTTTTTT.

The rearrangement uses TRBV7-9 and TRBJ1-5; D remains unclear. The ends were cut back, 3 bases at V and 1 base at J, with 22 bases in the middle. Germline V gives CDR1 SEHNR, CDR2 FQNEAQ (reference sequence). This CDR3 spans 19 amino acids. The CDR3 DNA sequence: TGTGCCAGCAGCTTCCTCGGGGTAAGGAACCTCAAGAGCAATCAGCCCCAGCATTTT. Encoded protein: CASSFLGVRNLKSNQPQHF.

The chain links TRBV2 to TRBJ1-1; D ambiguous. V lost 8 bases, J lost 3 bases, and 10 bases lay in between. The CDR3 runs 12 residues. Germline-derived CDR1 and CDR2 are SNHLY and FYNNEI. The DNA of the CDR3 is TGTGCCAGCCTTAACAGTTACACTGAAGCTTTCTTT. Translating it yields CASLNSYTEAFF.

The chain combines TRBV19 with TRBJ1-5; 9 positions match TRBD1. The CDR3 sequence is 16 residues long. Germline lookup yields CDR1 LNHDA and CDR2 SQIVND (reference sequence). After removal of 4 bases from V and 2 bases from J, the junction contained 6 bases not matched to a gene. The CDR3 loop reads CASSKLQGAGNQPQHF. The CDR3 region has the DNA TGTGCCAGTAGTAAACTACAGGGGGCAGGCAATCAGCCCCAGCATTTT.

The genes are TRBV5-8 and TRBJ1-1; D gene unclear. This CDR3 spans 15 amino acids. The V end was cut by 1 base, the J end by 1 base, with 11 bases between. Per germline, CDR1 SGHTS and CDR2 YDEGEE. In DNA form, the CDR3 reads TGTGCCAGCAGCTTGCCCGGCGTGGGGAACACTGAAGCTTTCTTT. This gives the protein CASSLPGVGNTEAFF.

The chain links TRBV6-2 or TRBV6-3 to TRBJ2-7; 8 bases fit TRBD1. CDR1 and CDR2 from the germline V gene are MNHEY and SVGEGT. After removal of 5 bases from V and 4 bases from J, the junction contained 1 base not matched to a gene. The CDR3 contains 12 residues. The CDR3 DNA is TGTGCCAGCAGTAGACAGGGGTACGAGCAGTACTTC. Translated, it gives CASSRQGYEQYF.

As concerns this clone: The same CDR3 arises from other DNA sequences in this sample as well. The V and J genes are TRBV15 and TRBJ2-1; 10 bases match TRBD2. Germline V lookup: CDR1 LNHNV, CDR2 YYDKDF (reference sequence). The CDR3 covers 16 residues. The trim removed 1 base at V and 2 bases at J, leaving 2 bases unmatched. The CDR3 bases are TGTGCCACCAGCAGAGGGACTAGCGGCACCTACAATGAGCAGTTCTTC. This sequence encodes CATSRGTSGTYNEQFF.

The chain couples TRBV5-1 to TRBJ2-7, with 8 bases lining up with TRBD1. The CDR3 sequence is 13 residues long. V shed 4 bases, J shed 5 bases, and the junction held 5 bases outside the gene matches. From germline, CDR1 is SGHRS and CDR2 YFSETQ. This chain's CDR3 is CASSVDRVHEQYF. The CDR3 DNA reads TGCGCCAGCAGCGTGGACAGGGTCCACGAGCAGTACTTC.

The rearrangement joins TRBV12-5 to TRBJ2-7; D possibly corresponds to TRBD2 (6 bases). Germline CDR1 and CDR2: LGHNT and FRNRAP. This CDR3 is 15 amino acids long. V lost 6 bases, J lost 5 bases, and 20 bases lay in between. This CDR3 is CASGFGPMGGDEQYF. The CDR3 nucleotides are TGTGCTAGTGGCTTTGGGCCTATGGGGGGAGACGAGCAGTACTTC.

The chain recombines TRBV12-3 or TRBV12-4 with TRBJ1-2; possibly TRBD1 for D (5 bases). This CDR3 contains 13 residues. V was shortened by 4 bases and J by 2 bases, with 8 bases between the two germline ends. CDR3 residues: CASSWQGNYGYTF. The CDR3 nucleotides are TGTGCCAGCAGTTGGCAGGGAAACTATGGCTACACCTTC.

The V call is TRBV19, the J call TRBJ1-3, with a tentative D call TRBD1 (6 bases). Germline lookup yields CDR1 LNHDA and CDR2 SQIVND (reference sequence). The CDR3 sequence is 14 residues long. Trimming left V 6 bases short and J 8 bases short, with 17 bases between. The CDR3 nucleotides are TGTGCCAGTAGCCCTCGGGACAATCGGCACACCATATATTTT. Translated: CASSPRDNRHTIYF.

The rearrangement links TRBV18 to TRBJ2-2, with TRBD1 as a possible D gene (5 bases). Per the germline V gene, CDR1 is KGHSH and CDR2 is LQKENI. The CDR3 length is 16 residues. V dropped 3 bases and J dropped 0 bases, with 11 bases sitting between them. In nucleotides, the CDR3 is TGTGCCAGCTCACCTCAACAGGTTCCGAACACCGGGGAGCTGTTTTTT. Residues: CASSPQQVPNTGELFF.

The gene calls are TRBV27 and TRBJ2-7, with a weak D call TRBD1 (5 bases). Deletions cut 5 bases from V and 4 bases from J, with 12 bases between. CDR3 length: 13 residues. The V gene's germline CDR1 is MNHEY and CDR2 SMNVEV (reference sequence). CDR3 nucleotide sequence: TGTGCCAGCAGTGGCCAGGGTCGGTACGAGCAGTACTTC. Translating gives CASSGQGRYEQYF.